These T cell receptor beta chains were read from a single sample in a study of cytomegalovirus exposure and HLA in healthy donors. Assay: immunoSEQ multiplex PCR; the TCRdb copy retains only in-frame clones and omits some. The sample gives 95,000 to 100,000 clones, around 74% of which show up once; more than 6% is in the top ten. The specimen was PBMCs. These TCRs come from a man aged 35 to 55 in good health and CMV-seropositive. Each CDR3 is given with its conserved first and last residue. Each record gives: D gene, clone size, V gene, CDR3 length, J gene, CDR3 protein, CDR3 DNA. The D gene is left open where the match is weak. Rows may omit the clone size; those that give it use once, few, many or a size class.

>.|.|TRBV9|15|TRBJ2-5
CASSVGVQTVETQYF
TGTGCCAGCAGCGTAGGAGTGCAGACAGTAGAGACCCAGTACTTC
>.|.|TRBV5-1|19|TRBJ2-7
CASSLGAGEASWIHLEQYF
TGCGCCAGCAGCTTGGGGGCAGGTGAAGCCTCCTGGATCCACCTCGAGCAGTACTTC
>.|.|TRBV27|16|TRBJ1-1
CASSFSSWDTNTEAFF
TGTGCCAGCAGTTTTTCGAGTTGGGACACAAACACTGAAGCTTTCTTT
>TRBD1|.|TRBV7-9|13|TRBJ1-1
CASSLDRGAEAFF
TGTGCCAGCAGCTTGGACAGGGGAGCTGAAGCTTTCTTT
>TRBD1|few|TRBV6-6|15|TRBJ1-5
CASRPRTGFNQPQHF
TGTGCCAGCAGACCTAGGACAGGGTTCAATCAGCCCCAGCATTTT
>TRBD1|.|TRBV5-6|14|TRBJ2-7
CASSFGTGRYEQYF
TGTGCCAGCAGCTTCGGGACAGGTCGATACGAGCAGTACTTC
>.|.|TRBV28|14|TRBJ2-7
CASSLSRRFYEQYF
TGTGCCAGCAGTTTGTCTAGGAGGTTCTACGAGCAGTACTTC
>TRBD2|once|TRBV4-3|20|TRBJ2-7
CASSQEFVGGIASGTYEQYF
TGCGCCAGCAGCCAAGAGTTTGTGGGGGGGATAGCTTCTGGAACCTACGAGCAGTACTTC
>.|.|TRBV5-1|16|TRBJ1-2
CASSLNPDSLNYGYTF
TGCGCCAGCAGCTTAAACCCGGACAGCCTGAACTATGGCTACACCTTC
>TRBD1|.|TRBV7-9|13|TRBJ1-2
CASSGDSYYGYTF
TGTGCCAGCAGCGGGGACAGCTACTATGGCTACACCTTC
>TRBD1|.|TRBV5-8|13|TRBJ2-7
CASRRTGIYEQYF
TGTGCCAGCAGACGGACAGGGATTTACGAGCAGTACTTC
>.|.|TRBV5-5|12|TRBJ1-4
CASSFTGEKLFF
TGTGCCAGCAGCTTCACAGGGGAAAAACTGTTTTTT
>TRBD1|.|TRBV5-6|14|TRBJ2-7
CASTATGSSYEQYF
TGTGCCAGCACCGCGACAGGGAGCTCCTACGAGCAGTACTTC
>.|.|TRBV19|16|TRBJ1-4
CASSPATGSTNEKLFF
TGTGCCAGTAGTCCCGCGACTGGGTCAACTAATGAAAAACTGTTTTTT
>TRBD1|.|TRBV27|15|TRBJ1-2
CASSPRRGLGYGYTF
TGTGCCAGCAGTCCCCGCAGGGGGCTTGGCTATGGCTACACCTTC
>TRBD2|.|TRBV11-2|15|TRBJ2-7
CASSPLLAGTYEQYF
TGTGCCAGCAGCCCCCTGCTAGCGGGAACGTACGAGCAGTACTTC
>TRBD2|.|TRBV7-6|17|TRBJ2-3
CASSLGTSGGATDTQYF
TGTGCCAGCAGCTTAGGGACTAGCGGGGGGGCCACAGATACGCAGTATTTT
>TRBD2|.|TRBV28|14|TRBJ2-5
CASRDSGGGETQYF
TGTGCCAGCAGGGACTCGGGAGGTGGAGAGACCCAGTACTTC
>TRBD2|.|TRBV11-2|16|TRBJ2-5
CASSLGLAGIQETQYF
TGTGCCAGCAGCTTAGGGCTAGCGGGGATCCAAGAGACCCAGTACTTC
>.|.|TRBV19|16|TRBJ1-3
CASSLLGTYSGNTIYF
TGTGCCAGTAGTCTCCTCGGGACTTACTCTGGAAACACCATATATTTT
>.|.|TRBV4-1|16|TRBJ1-5
CASSQDRGYSNQPQHF
TGCGCCAGCAGCCAAGACAGGGGCTATAGCAATCAGCCCCAGCATTTT
>.|.|TRBV4-3|15|TRBJ2-7
CASSQDPGSAYEQYF
TGCGCCAGCAGCCAAGATCCGGGGTCAGCCTACGAGCAGTACTTC
>TRBD1|.|TRBV14|16|TRBJ1-2
CASSQAGTGGPHGYTF
TGTGCCAGCAGCCAAGCGGGGACAGGGGGCCCTCATGGCTACACCTTC
>TRBD1|.|TRBV4-1|17|TRBJ1-4
CASSQESRRTGNEKLFF
TGCGCCAGCAGCCAAGAATCTAGAAGGACAGGGAATGAAAAACTGTTTTTT
>.|.|TRBV5-1|11|TRBJ1-2
CASSYRVAYTF
TGTGCCAGCAGCTACAGGGTTGCCTACACCTTC
>TRBD1|.|TRBV5-4|16|TRBJ2-5
CASSRPDRGGQETQYF
TGTGCCAGCAGCCGACCTGACAGGGGTGGGCAAGAGACCCAGTACTTC
>TRBD2|once|TRBV9|15|TRBJ2-5
CASSDRGTSAETQYF
TGTGCCAGCAGCGATCGTGGGACTAGCGCAGAGACCCAGTACTTC
>TRBD2|.|TRBV28|13|TRBJ2-7
CASSPSGLPEQYF
TGTGCCAGCAGTCCCTCGGGACTACCCGAGCAGTACTTC
>TRBD2|.|TRBV9|19|TRBJ2-1
CASSVVAGGNDGARNEQFF
TGTGCCAGCAGCGTCGTAGCGGGAGGGAACGACGGCGCCCGCAATGAGCAGTTCTTC
>TRBD2|.|TRBV6-1|14|TRBJ2-1
CASSTSGGAGEQFF
TGTGCCAGCAGCACTAGCGGGGGGGCCGGTGAGCAGTTCTTC
>.|.|TRBV10-1|13|TRBJ1-6
CASTGDLNSPLHF
TGCGCCAGCACGGGGGACCTTAATTCACCCCTCCACTTT
>TRBD1|.|TRBV7-9|19|TRBJ2-3
CASSERPIGTGSSTDTQYF
TGTGCCAGCAGCGAACGACCCATAGGGACAGGGAGTAGCACAGATACGCAGTATTTT
>.|.|TRBV18|12|TRBJ2-2
CASSYYTGELFF
TGTGCCAGCTCCTACTACACCGGGGAGCTGTTTTTT
>.|.|TRBV28|18|TRBJ2-5
CASSLGGGAVEAAETQYF
TGTGCCAGCAGTTTAGGGGGGGGCGCCGTAGAAGCGGCAGAGACCCAGTACTTC
>TRBD1|.|TRBV5-4|15|TRBJ2-7
CASSLVGQRSYEQYF
TGTGCCAGCAGCTTGGTGGGACAGCGCTCCTACGAGCAGTACTTC
>TRBD2|.|TRBV6-6|15|TRBJ2-1
CASSSAGGGGNEQFF
TGTGCCAGCAGTTCAGCGGGGGGTGGGGGTAATGAGCAGTTCTTC
>.|.|TRBV4-3|16|TRBJ2-6
CASSPSSRGRANVLTF
TGCGCCAGCAGCCCGTCTTCGAGGGGGAGGGCCAACGTCCTGACTTTC
>TRBD1|once|TRBV19|14|TRBJ1-2
CASTFQGVGYGYTF
TGTGCCAGCACATTCCAGGGGGTTGGCTATGGCTACACCTTC
>TRBD1|.|TRBV7-9|16|TRBJ2-7
CASSPSQGASSYEQYF
TGTGCCAGCAGCCCCTCACAGGGGGCCTCTTCCTACGAGCAGTACTTC
>.|.|TRBV18|12|TRBJ2-7
CASSPPSGEQYF
TGTGCCAGCTCACCTCCCTCGGGGGAGCAGTACTTC
>TRBD1|.|TRBV5-1|13|TRBJ1-4
CASSLGQGEKLFF
TGCGCCAGCAGCTTGGGACAGGGTGAAAAACTGTTTTTT
>.|.|TRBV6-1|15|TRBJ1-2
CASSPREGIGYGYTF
TGTGCCAGCAGTCCCCGGGAGGGAATAGGGTATGGCTACACCTTC
>.|.|TRBV13|13|TRBJ2-7
CASSPGLSYEQYF
TGTGCCAGCAGCCCGGGACTGAGCTACGAGCAGTACTTC
>TRBD2|.|TRBV27|13|TRBJ2-7
CASRRLADYEQYF
TGTGCCAGCAGAAGACTAGCGGACTACGAGCAGTACTTC
>.|few|TRBV6-6|14|TRBJ2-3
CASSYSPGTDTQYF
TGTGCCAGCAGTTACTCACCAGGGACAGATACGCAGTATTTT
>.|.|TRBV15|16|TRBJ2-7
CATTELGGSVMGEQYF
TGTGCCACCACCGAACTAGGGGGATCTGTAATGGGCGAGCAGTACTTC